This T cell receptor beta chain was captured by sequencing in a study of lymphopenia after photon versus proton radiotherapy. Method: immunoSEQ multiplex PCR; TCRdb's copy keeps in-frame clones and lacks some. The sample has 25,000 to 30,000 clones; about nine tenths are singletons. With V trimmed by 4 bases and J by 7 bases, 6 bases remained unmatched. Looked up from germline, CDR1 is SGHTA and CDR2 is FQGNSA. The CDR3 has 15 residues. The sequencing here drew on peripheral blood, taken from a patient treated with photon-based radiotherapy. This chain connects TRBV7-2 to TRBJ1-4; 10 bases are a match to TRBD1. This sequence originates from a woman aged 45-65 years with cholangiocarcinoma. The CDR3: CASSSGQGRGEKLFF. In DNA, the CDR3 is TGTGCCAGCAGCTCGGGACAGGGGCGGGGTGAAAAACTGTTTTTT.